The 7 T cell receptor beta chains below all came from one sample that was sequenced in a study of early T cells in non-severe SARS-CoV-2 infection. MiXCR, run by TCRdb on the 5' RACE reads, gives a single entry per CDR3 protein. The table has tens of thousands of distinct CDR3 sequences, approximately 12% seen once. Sequencing used whole blood. The receptor set was obtained from an adult who was a healthcare worker with PCR-confirmed SARS-CoV-2 infection or an uninfected control (not recorded which).

This clonotype occurred many times. The chain carries TRBV11-2 and TRBJ1-1; perhaps TRBD1 as D (6 bases). Trimming removed 4 bases from V and 8 bases from J, with 8 bases in between. The CDR3 has 11 residues. The germline gives CDR1 SGHAT, CDR2 FQNNGV. This CDR3 is CASSYRAEAFF. The CDR3, as DNA: TGTGCCAGCAGCTACAGGGCGGAAGCTTTCTTT.

This clonotype was seen at least ten times. The rearrangement links TRBV12-3 or TRBV12-4 to TRBJ1-6; D uncertain. This CDR3 has 16 amino acids. The V and J ends lost 3 bases and 3 bases respectively, with 12 bases between them. The CDR3 DNA reads as TGTGCCAGCAGTTTCAATGCCCGGAGCTATAATTCACCCCTCCACTTT. Its protein product is CASSFNARSYNSPLHF.

This clonotype has ten or more counts. The CDR3 region has the DNA TGCAGCGTGCGGGACGGGGGGGCCAGGGAGCAGTTCTTC. Protein: CSVRDGGAREQFF. V usage is TRBV29-1 and J usage is TRBJ2-1; 8 nucleotides match TRBD2. Trimming took 6 bases from V and 10 from J; bases not matched to a gene: 11. This CDR3 has 13 amino acids. In germline, CDR1 is SQVTM, CDR2 ANQGSEA.

In this sample, this clonotype turned up many times. V and J are TRBV12-3 or TRBV12-4 and TRBJ2-7; 8 bases are a match to TRBD2. The CDR3 contains 13 residues. The V and J ends lost 3 bases and 3 bases, in that order; junction bases with no gene match: 1. The CDR3 loop is CASSFGGGYEQYF. CDR3 DNA: TGTGCCAGCAGTTTCGGGGGGGGCTACGAGCAGTACTTC.

The V gene is TRBV6-2 or TRBV6-3, the J gene TRBJ1-2; 7 bases align to TRBD1. The V and J ends lost 7 bases and 2 bases, in that order; junction bases with no gene match: 10. The CDR3 runs to 15 residues. Germline loops: CDR1 MNHEY, CDR2 SVGEGT. Here the CDR3 reads CASNPTGSLNYGYTF. Here the CDR3 DNA reads TGTGCCAGCAATCCGACAGGGTCGTTAAACTATGGCTACACCTTC.

There are many counts of this clonotype. The chain couples TRBV7-9 to TRBJ2-2; D might be TRBD2 (5 bases). CDR1 is SEHNR and CDR2 is FQNEAQ in the germline V gene (reference sequence). CDR3 length: 14 residues. V gave up 5 bases and J gave up 3 bases, with 10 bases separating them. This CDR3 reads CASSPRGYTGELFF. In DNA, the CDR3 is TGTGCCAGCAGCCCACGGGGATACACCGGGGAGCTGTTTTTT.

This clonotype appeared many times. The V call is TRBV10-1, the J call TRBJ2-3, with TRBD1 matching over 8 bases. The CDR3 length is 16 residues. J gave up 5 bases and V 4 bases, and 11 bases lay outside the gene matches. Per germline, CDR1 WNHNN and CDR2 SYGVQD (reference sequence). CDR3 sequence reads: CASSAGQEVVEDTQYF. The CDR3 nucleotides read TGCGCCAGCAGTGCGGGACAGGAGGTTGTGGAAGATACGCAGTATTTT.